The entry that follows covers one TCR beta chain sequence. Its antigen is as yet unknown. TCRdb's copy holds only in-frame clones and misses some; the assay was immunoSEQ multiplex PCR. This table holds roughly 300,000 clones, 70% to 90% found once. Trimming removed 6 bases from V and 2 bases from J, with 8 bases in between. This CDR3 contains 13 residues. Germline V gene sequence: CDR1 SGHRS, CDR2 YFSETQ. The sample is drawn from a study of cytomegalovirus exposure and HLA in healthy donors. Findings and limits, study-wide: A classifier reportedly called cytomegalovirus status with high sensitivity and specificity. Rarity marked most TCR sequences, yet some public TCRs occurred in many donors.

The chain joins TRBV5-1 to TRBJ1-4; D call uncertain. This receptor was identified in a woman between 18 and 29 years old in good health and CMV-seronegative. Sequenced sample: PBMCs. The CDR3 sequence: CASKRETNEKLFF. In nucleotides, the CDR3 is TGCGCCAGCAAAAGGGAGACTAATGAAAAACTGTTTTTT.